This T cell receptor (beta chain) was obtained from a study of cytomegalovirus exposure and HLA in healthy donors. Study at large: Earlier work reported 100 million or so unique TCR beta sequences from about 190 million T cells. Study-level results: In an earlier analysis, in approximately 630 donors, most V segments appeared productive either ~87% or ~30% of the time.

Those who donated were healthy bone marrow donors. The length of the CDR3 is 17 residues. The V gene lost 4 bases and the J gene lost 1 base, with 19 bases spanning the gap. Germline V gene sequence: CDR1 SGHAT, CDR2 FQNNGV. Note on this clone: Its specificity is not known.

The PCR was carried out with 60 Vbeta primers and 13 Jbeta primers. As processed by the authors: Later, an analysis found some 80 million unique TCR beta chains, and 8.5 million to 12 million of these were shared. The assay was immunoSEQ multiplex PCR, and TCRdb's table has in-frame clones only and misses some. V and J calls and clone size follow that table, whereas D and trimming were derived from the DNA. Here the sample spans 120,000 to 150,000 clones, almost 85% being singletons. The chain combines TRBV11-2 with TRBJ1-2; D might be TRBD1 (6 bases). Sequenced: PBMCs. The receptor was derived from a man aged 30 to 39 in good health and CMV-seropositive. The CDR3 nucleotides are TGTGCCAGCAGCTCAACTTGGACAGAAACCCTTAACTATGGCTACACCTTC. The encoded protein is CASSSTWTETLNYGYTF. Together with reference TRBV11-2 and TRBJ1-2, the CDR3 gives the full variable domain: EAGVAQSPRYKIIEKRQSVAFWCNPISGHATLYWYQQILGQGPKLLIQFQNNGVVDDSQLPKDRFSAERLKGVDSTLKIQPAKLEDSAVYLCASSSTWTETLNYGYTFGSGTRLTVV.